This T cell receptor (beta chain) originates from a study of blood T cell repertoires in COVID-19. Per the germline V gene, CDR1 is MDHEN and CDR2 is SYDVKM. CDR3 length: 15 residues. V lost 2 bases to trimming and J lost 7 bases; unmatched junction nucleotides: 8. In this sample, this clone turned up once. TCRdb keeps only in-frame clones here, not all; method: immunoSEQ multiplex PCR. The sample has about 270,000 clones; 65% to 90% are singletons. Specimen: peripheral blood. The sequence came from a human donor in a cohort sampled during active COVID-19. This sequence joins TRBV28 and TRBJ2-7; 10 positions match TRBD1. CDR3: CASSLTGTGAYEQYF. CDR3 bases: TGTGCCAGCAGTTTAACCGGGACAGGGGCTTATGAGCAGTACTTC.